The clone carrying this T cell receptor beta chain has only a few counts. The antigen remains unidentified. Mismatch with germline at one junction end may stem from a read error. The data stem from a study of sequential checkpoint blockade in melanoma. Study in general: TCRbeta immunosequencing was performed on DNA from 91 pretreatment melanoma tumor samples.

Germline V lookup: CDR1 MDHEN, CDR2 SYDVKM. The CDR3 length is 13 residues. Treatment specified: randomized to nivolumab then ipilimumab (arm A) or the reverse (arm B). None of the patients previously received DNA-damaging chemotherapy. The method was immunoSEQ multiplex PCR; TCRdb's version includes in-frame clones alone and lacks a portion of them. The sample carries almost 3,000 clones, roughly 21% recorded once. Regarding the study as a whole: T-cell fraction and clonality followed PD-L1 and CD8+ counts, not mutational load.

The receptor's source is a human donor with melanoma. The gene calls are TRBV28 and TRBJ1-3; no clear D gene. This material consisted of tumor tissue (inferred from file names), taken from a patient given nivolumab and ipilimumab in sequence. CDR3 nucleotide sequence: TGTGCCAGCTCCCGCCGCTCTAGAAACACCATATATTTT. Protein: CASSRRSRNTIYF.